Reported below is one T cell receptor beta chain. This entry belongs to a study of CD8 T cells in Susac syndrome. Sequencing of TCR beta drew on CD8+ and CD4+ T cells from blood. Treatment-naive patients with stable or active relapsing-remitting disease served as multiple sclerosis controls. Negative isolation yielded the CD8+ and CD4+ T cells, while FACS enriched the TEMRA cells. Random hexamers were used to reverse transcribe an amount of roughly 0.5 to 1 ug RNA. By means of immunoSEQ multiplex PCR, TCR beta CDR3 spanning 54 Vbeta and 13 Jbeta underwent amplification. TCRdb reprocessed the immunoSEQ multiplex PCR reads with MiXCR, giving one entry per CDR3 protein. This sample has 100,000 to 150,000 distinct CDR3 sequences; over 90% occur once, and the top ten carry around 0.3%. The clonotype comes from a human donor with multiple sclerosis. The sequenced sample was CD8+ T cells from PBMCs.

CDR3 amino acids: CASSLTYGSYEQYF. In DNA, the CDR3 is TGCGCCAGCAGCTTGACGTACGGTTCCTACGAGCAGTACTTC. This chain uses TRBV5-1 with TRBJ2-7; D gene uncertain. The CDR3 sequence is 14 residues long. The germline CDR1 and CDR2 sequences are SGHRS and YFSETQ. V lost 1 base and J lost 1, with 9 bases in between.